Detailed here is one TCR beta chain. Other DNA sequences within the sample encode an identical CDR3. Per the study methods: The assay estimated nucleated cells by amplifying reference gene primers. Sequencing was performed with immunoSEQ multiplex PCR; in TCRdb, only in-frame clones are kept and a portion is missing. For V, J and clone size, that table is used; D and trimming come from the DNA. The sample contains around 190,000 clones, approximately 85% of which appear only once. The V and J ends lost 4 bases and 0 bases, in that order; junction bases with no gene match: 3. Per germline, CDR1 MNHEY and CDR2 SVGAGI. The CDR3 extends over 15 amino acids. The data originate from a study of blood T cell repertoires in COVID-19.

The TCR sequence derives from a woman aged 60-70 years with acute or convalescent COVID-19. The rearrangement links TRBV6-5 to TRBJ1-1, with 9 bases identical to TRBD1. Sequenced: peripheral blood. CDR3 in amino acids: CASSSTGGMNTEAFF. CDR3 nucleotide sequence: TGTGCCAGCAGTTCGACAGGGGGTATGAACACTGAAGCTTTCTTT.